The 3 T cell receptor beta chains listed next were all sequenced from one sample in a study of blood T cell repertoires in COVID-19. Libraries were prepared by immunoSEQ multiplex PCR; TCRdb keeps only in-frame clonotypes and omits some of them. The sample has some 350,000 clones, around four fifths seen once. Material: peripheral blood. The receptors were gathered from a man aged 25 to 40 with active or convalescent COVID-19.

This chain uses TRBV4-2 with TRBJ1-1; D unresolved. The CDR3 spans 14 residues. Germline V gene data show CDR1 as LGHNA and CDR2 as YNFKEQ. Trimming stripped 0 bases from V and 1 base from J, with 6 bases between. The DNA for the CDR3 is TGTGCCAGCAGCCAAGATGGCGGGAACACTGAAGCTTTCTTT. Amino acids: CASSQDGGNTEAFF.

The V call is TRBV28, the J call TRBJ1-6; D unclear. Trimming cost V 3 bases and J 13 bases, with 13 bases left between them. This CDR3 contains 13 residues. Per germline, CDR1 MDHEN and CDR2 SYDVKM. CDR3 residues: CASSFPGSLPLHF. CDR3 coding DNA: TGTGCCAGCAGTTTCCCAGGATCCCTGCCCCTCCACTTT.

The chain links TRBV24-1 to TRBJ2-1, with 7 positions matching TRBD2. The CDR3 extends over 13 amino acids. V lost 5 bases and J lost 9; bases outside the gene matches: 6. Per germline, CDR1 KGHDR and CDR2 SFDVKD. CDR3 sequence: CATSAGGGREQFF. CDR3 in DNA: TGTGCCACCAGTGCTGGGGGGGGACGTGAGCAGTTCTTC.